This TCR beta chain was retrieved from a study of lymphopenia after photon versus proton radiotherapy. On this clone: As yet, its antigen is unknown.

Produced via immunoSEQ multiplex PCR; TCRdb's table is partial and in-frame only. The data hold over 35,000 clones, with more than 70% observed a single time. Study-level findings and limits: Oligoclonal CD8+ Temra expansion after nadir drove photon patients' diversity drop.

The CDR3 runs 15 residues. Germline trimming cut 3 bases from V and 5 bases from J; bases unmatched to any gene: 4. Germline V lookup: CDR1 KGHSH, CDR2 LQKENI. The sequences come from peripheral blood, collected from a patient treated with proton-based radiotherapy. The receptor was isolated from a woman in her 70s with pancreatic cancer. Some clones in this sample may be carry-over from other donors' samples. This rearrangement joins TRBV18 to TRBJ2-2; 9 bases are shared with TRBD1. CDR3 sequence reads: CASSPLTGGTGELFF. CDR3 DNA sequence: TGTGCCAGCTCACCGTTGACAGGGGGGACCGGGGAGCTGTTTTTT. The whole variable domain, remainder taken from reference TRBV18 and TRBJ2-2, is NAGVMQNPRHLVRRRGQEARLRCSPMKGHSHVYWYRQLPEEGLKFMVYLQKENIIDESGMPKERFSAEFPKEGPSILRIQQVVRGDSAAYFCASSPLTGGTGELFFGEGSRLTVL.